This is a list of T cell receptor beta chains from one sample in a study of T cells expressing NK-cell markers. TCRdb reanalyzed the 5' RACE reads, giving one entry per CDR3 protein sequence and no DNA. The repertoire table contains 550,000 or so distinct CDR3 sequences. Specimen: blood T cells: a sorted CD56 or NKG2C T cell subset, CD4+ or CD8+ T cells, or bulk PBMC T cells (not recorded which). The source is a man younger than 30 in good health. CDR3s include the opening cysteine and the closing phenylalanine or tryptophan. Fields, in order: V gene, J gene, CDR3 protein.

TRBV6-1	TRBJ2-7	CASSEAGTEQYF
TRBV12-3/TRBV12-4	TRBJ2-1	CASSQTTSSYNEQFF
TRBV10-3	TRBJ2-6	CAIRPTGSGANVLTF
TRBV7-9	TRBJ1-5	CASSTGEGGNQPQHF
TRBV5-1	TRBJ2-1	CASSSRDPTFSFEQFF
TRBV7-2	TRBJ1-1	CASRPVFVNTEAFF
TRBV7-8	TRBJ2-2	CASSLARQGGLFF
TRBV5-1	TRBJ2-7	CASSLSDYRDGDYEQYF
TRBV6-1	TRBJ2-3	CASQGRRIDTQYF
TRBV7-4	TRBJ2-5	CASSSGQNQETQYF
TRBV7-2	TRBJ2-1	CASSLAGLARSSYNEQFF
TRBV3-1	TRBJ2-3	CASSPQVASYTDTQYF
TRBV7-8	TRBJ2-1	CASSNSAGTHNEQFF
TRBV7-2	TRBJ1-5	CASSHRGGTQHF
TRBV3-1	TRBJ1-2	CASSPPGPLYGYTF
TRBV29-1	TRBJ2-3	CSVRRGTAITDTQYF
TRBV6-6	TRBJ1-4	CASSYEGKLFF
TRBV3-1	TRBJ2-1	CASSPVDRSHNEQFF
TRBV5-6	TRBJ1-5	CASSGGGANGNQPQHF
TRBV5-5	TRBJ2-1	CASSRGLAGENEQFF
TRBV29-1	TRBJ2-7	CSVFPGGRAYEQYF
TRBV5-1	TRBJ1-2	CASSPGQPINYGYTF
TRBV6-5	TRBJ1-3	CASCFVSGSKNTIYF
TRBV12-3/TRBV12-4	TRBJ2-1	CASSSASGRALYNEQFF
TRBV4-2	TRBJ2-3	CASSPLTSGSPTDTQYF
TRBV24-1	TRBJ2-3	CATSDLGRTDTQYF